This T cell receptor (beta chain) was captured in a study of cytomegalovirus exposure and HLA in healthy donors. Study-wide points: The study carried out a later analysis of TCR beta sequences. It associated some 18,000 of them with specific HLA alleles at a false discovery rate of 0.05.

PCR was performed using 60 Vbeta and 13 Jbeta primers. Using immunoSEQ multiplex PCR, the repertoire was profiled, and TCRdb retains in-frame clones only, with some absent. This table holds some 150,000 clones, 70% to 85% found once. In regard to this clone: As yet, its antigen is unknown.

Germline lookup yields CDR1 SGHTS and CDR2 YDEGEE. The CDR3 sequence is 14 residues long. V lost 1 base and J 5 bases, leaving 13 bases between the germline ends. The TCR comes from a woman in her 30s in good health and CMV-seronegative. Source material: PBMCs. The rearrangement links TRBV5-8 to TRBJ2-7, with a weak D call TRBD2 (5 bases). The CDR3 coding sequence is TGTGCCAGCAGCTTGACGGGGTCTCGGGACGAGCAGTACTTC. Encoded protein: CASSLTGSRDEQYF.